These 14 T cell receptor beta chains were sequenced from one sample in a study of T cells in Graves' hyperthyroidism and ophthalmopathy. From RNA transcripts, TCR beta CDR3 regions were amplified. With the HTBI primer set, the TCR CDR3 went through a first round of RT-PCR. TCRdb re-called the multiplex PCR reads with MiXCR, one entry per CDR3 protein. This table has 500,000 to 650,000 distinct CDR3 sequences, 17% appearing once. The sample was blood. These receptors all stem from a woman aged 18 to 35 with Graves' ophthalmopathy.

With respect to this clonotype: This may come from a read error, since a much larger clone is one base off. The chain recombines TRBV19 with TRBJ1-2; 10 bases line up with TRBD1. There are 16 residues in the CDR3. Germline V CDR1 and CDR2: LNHDA, SQIVND (reference sequence). CDR3 amino acids: CASSNPGQGSKNGHTF. CDR3 nucleotides: TGTGCCAGTAGTAACCCGGGACAGGGGTCGAAGAATGGCCACACCTTC.

In this sample, this clonotype turned up many times. The chain recombines TRBV7-3 with TRBJ2-7; tentative D call: TRBD1 (5 bases). Germline lookup yields CDR1 SGHTA and CDR2 FQGTGA. CDR3 length: 14 residues. The germline V and J ends were trimmed by 4 bases and 1 base, with 11 bases remaining between them. The CDR3 DNA follows: TGTGCCAGCAGCTCCGATAGGGGATCCTACGAGCAGTACTTC. Residues: CASSSDRGSYEQYF.

This clonotype has a handful of counts. The chain carries TRBV24-1 and TRBJ2-1; 10 nucleotides align to TRBD2. The V segment lost 2 bases and the J segment 2 bases; nucleotides outside the gene matches: 8. There are 18 residues in the CDR3. Germline CDR1 KGHDR, CDR2 SFDVKD. In DNA form, the CDR3 reads TGTGCCACCAGTGATTCCCTAGGTAGCGGGGGGACCTACAATGAGCAGTTCTTC. Translated, it gives CATSDSLGSGGTYNEQFF.

This clonotype was counted ten times or more. This chain joins TRBV5-1 and TRBJ2-2; weak D call: TRBD1 (6 bases). The CDR3 loop spans 17 amino acids. Germline V gene lookup returns CDR1 SGHRS and CDR2 YFSETQ. Trimming cost V 0 bases and J 3 bases, with 15 bases left between them. The DNA of the CDR3 is TGCGCCAGCAGCTTGGGAACAGGGATAATAGACACCGGGGAGCTGTTTTTT. It codes for CASSLGTGIIDTGELFF.

This clonotype was picked up many times. This chain joins TRBV29-1 and TRBJ2-1, with 8 bases identical to TRBD2. With V trimmed by 1 base and J by 5 bases, 4 bases remained unmatched. This CDR3 is 14 amino acids long. Germline CDR1 reads SQVTM; CDR2 reads ANQGSEA. CDR3 sequence (DNA): TGCAGCGTTGAAGTGCTAGCGGGCCACAATGAGCAGTTCTTC. Translated, it gives CSVEVLAGHNEQFF.

This clonotype occurred many times. Here the CDR3 reads CASSYTSEAFF. CDR3 sequence (DNA): TGTGCCAGCAGTTACACGTCTGAAGCTTTCTTT. The chain has TRBV6-5 and TRBJ1-1; D ambiguous. Germline loops: CDR1 MNHEY, CDR2 SVGAGI. The ends were cut back, 2 bases at V and 6 bases at J, with 4 bases in the middle. The CDR3 length is 11 residues.

This clonotype has a count of ten or more. The chain links TRBV11-3 to TRBJ2-1, with D possibly matching TRBD2 (6 bases). Deletions cut 5 bases from V and 9 bases from J, with 17 bases between. The CDR3 contains 14 residues. Germline V CDR1 and CDR2: SGHNT, YENEEA. The CDR3 is CASSPRAGPGEQFF. In nucleotides, the CDR3 is TGTGCCAGCAGCCCCCGTGCGGGGCCCGGTGAGCAGTTCTTC.

The chain couples TRBV29-1 to TRBJ1-1; 11 bases match TRBD1. The length of the CDR3 is 17 residues. Germline V gene data show CDR1 as SQVTM and CDR2 as ANQGSEA. Unmatched junction bases numbered 10, after V lost 4 bases and J lost 0 bases. CDR3 sequence (DNA): TGCAGCGTTGGAGGGGACAGGGGGTACTATATGAACACTGAAGCTTTCTTT. Its protein is CSVGGDRGYYMNTEAFF.

This clonotype occurred many times. The rearrangement joins TRBV5-1 to TRBJ2-1; D could derive from TRBD1 or TRBD2 (6 bases each). CDR3 length: 15 amino acids. Germline V lookup: CDR1 SGHRS, CDR2 YFSETQ. V lost 1 base, J lost 8 bases, and 16 bases lay in between. The CDR3, as DNA: TGCGCCAGCAGCTTGAGGGACCATAGGGGGGATGAGCAGTTCTTC. Amino acid sequence: CASSLRDHRGDEQFF.

This clonotype was seen many times. The chain employs TRBV3-1 and TRBJ2-1; 11 bases map to TRBD2. The CDR3 is 16 residues long. Looked up from germline, CDR1 is LGHDT and CDR2 is YNNKEL (reference sequence). V shed 1 base and J 9 bases; nucleotides not matched to a gene: 8. CDR3 amino acids: CASSQGIAGGSVEQFF. The DNA for the CDR3 is TGTGCCAGCAGCCAAGGGATAGCGGGGGGGAGTGTTGAGCAGTTCTTC.

The rearrangement uses TRBV5-1 and TRBJ1-4, with D possibly TRBD1 on 6 matching bases. Between the trimmed V and J ends, which lost 0 bases and 7 bases, there was a span of 13 bases. The germline gives CDR1 SGHRS, CDR2 YFSETQ. This CDR3 region has 15 residues. The CDR3, as DNA: TGCGCCAGCAGCTTGGGCCAGGGGAGCAGTGAAAAACTGTTTTTT. Its protein product is CASSLGQGSSEKLFF.

This clonotype came up many times. The rearrangement uses TRBV7-9 and TRBJ2-3; TRBD2 agrees at 10 bases. The length of the CDR3 is 15 residues. V lost 4 bases to trimming and J lost 2 bases; unmatched junction nucleotides: 3. Germline V lookup: CDR1 SEHNR, CDR2 FQNEAQ (reference sequence). The CDR3 DNA is TGTGCCAGCAGCTCAACTAGCGGGGACACAGATACGCAGTATTTT. This sequence encodes CASSSTSGDTDTQYF.

In its sample, this clonotype was seen many times. This chain links TRBV6-1 with TRBJ2-7; 8 bases match TRBD1. The CDR3 is made up of 16 amino acids. V was pared by 5 bases and J by 2 bases, with 11 bases of the junction left unmatched. In germline, CDR1 is MNHNS, CDR2 SASEGT. The CDR3 sequence: CASSNRQGRIPYEQYF. The CDR3, as DNA: TGTGCCAGCAGTAACCGACAGGGGCGTATCCCCTACGAGCAGTACTTC.

The genes are TRBV28 and TRBJ1-2; perhaps TRBD1 as D (6 bases). Germline assignment: CDR1 MDHEN and CDR2 SYDVKM. V was clipped by 4 bases and J by 8 bases, with 14 bases between them. CDR3 length equals 13 residues. In nucleotides, the CDR3 is TGTGCCAGCAGTTGGCCAGGGGCGTACGGCTACACCTTC. Translation: CASSWPGAYGYTF.